Shown below are 9 T cell receptor beta chains from a single sample sequenced in a study of T cell repertoires in aging, cancer and after chemotherapy (dated by TCRdb to between 2018 and 2021). Instead of sorted cells or RNA, genomic DNA extracted from peripheral blood served as the source for amplifying TCR beta rearrangements. The sequencing machine was an Illumina MiSeq. Multiplex touch-down PCR with a mixed TRB-A/B primer pool was used to amplify rearranged TRB sequences covering the V, D and J segments. The public reads were quality trimmed at Q25 with fastp and then assembled into clones with MiXCR by TCRdb, keeping productive beta chains. Merged by CDR3 protein, the rows form single entries marked with the most common genes and DNA. The sample profile shows around 1,800 distinct CDR3 sequences; just over 35% of them were found once. Jointly, the top ten make up approximately 19% of the sample.

The sample taken for sequencing was blood. Receptors were obtained from a human donor with a solid tumor.

The rearrangement links TRBV19 to TRBJ2-2; unclear D gene. Per the germline V gene, CDR1 is LNHDA and CDR2 is SQIVND (reference sequence). This CDR3 is built from 12 residues. V lost 5 bases to trimming and J lost 3 bases, with 4 bases between them. DNA for the CDR3: TGTGCCAGTAGTTTGCACACCGGGGAGCTGTTTTTT. This codes for CASSLHTGELFF. Combining the CDR3 with reference TRBV19 and TRBJ2-2 gives the whole variable domain DGGITQSPKYLFRKEGQNVTLSCEQNLNHDAMYWYRQDPGQGLRLIYYSQIVNDFQKGDIAEGYSVSREKKESFPLTVTSAQKNPTAFYLCASSLHTGELFFGEGSRLTVL.

In its sample, this clonotype was seen once. J is TRBJ2-3 and V is TRBV11-2; TRBD2 matches 8 bases. V dropped 3 bases and J dropped 1; count of bases not matched to a gene: 3. The CDR3 is 15 amino acids. Germline assignment: CDR1 SGHAT and CDR2 FQNNGV. The CDR3 here is CASSFQAGGTDTQYF. The DNA of the CDR3 is TGTGCCAGCAGCTTCCAAGCGGGGGGCACAGATACGCAGTATTTT.

This clonotype qualifies as large. The chain recombines TRBV29-1 with TRBJ2-7; unclear D gene. This CDR3 is built from 10 residues. Between the trimmed V and J ends, which lost 4 bases and 5 bases, there was a span of 6 bases. CDR1 is SQVTM and CDR2 is ANQGSEA in the germline V gene. The CDR3 coding sequence is TGCAGCGTTGGGGTCGACGAGCAGTACGTC. This encodes CSVGVDEQYV.

This clonotype appeared a few times. This rearrangement joins TRBV6-4 to TRBJ2-1; 9 bases align to TRBD2. Germline V gives CDR1 MRHNA, CDR2 SNTAGT. J lost 7 bases, V lost 5 bases, and 3 bases had no gene match. The CDR3 has 13 residues. The CDR3 DNA is TGTGCCAGCAGTCGGACTAGCGAAAATGAGCAGTTCTTC. Translated: CASSRTSENEQFF.

The chain has TRBV6-1 and TRBJ1-4; D gene ambiguous. Germline lookup yields CDR1 MNHNS and CDR2 SASEGT. Trimming cost V 5 bases and J 8 bases, with 15 bases left between them. The CDR3 sequence is 14 residues long. CDR3 amino acids: CASSFFGLGEKLFF. In DNA, the CDR3 is TGTGCCAGCAGTTTTTTCGGGTTAGGAGAAAAACTGTTTTTT.

The J gene is TRBJ2-3, the V gene TRBV11-2; unclear D gene. Germline CDR1 is SGHAT and CDR2 is FQNNGV. Trimming cost V 5 bases and J 4 bases, with 10 bases left between them. The CDR3 runs to 13 residues. The CDR3 bases are TGTGCCAGCAGCCGCCCCCCGGCAGATACGCAGTATTTT. It translates to CASSRPPADTQYF. The entire variable domain, with the rest obtained from reference TRBV11-2 and TRBJ2-3, is as follows: EAGVAQSPRYKIIEKRQSVAFWCNPISGHATLYWYQQILGQGPKLLIQFQNNGVVDDSQLPKDRFSAERLKGVDSTLKIQPAKLEDSAVYLCASSRPPADTQYFGPGTRLTVL.

This clonotype was seen a few times. The chain carries TRBV5-6 and TRBJ2-7, with TRBD1 identical over 8 bases. V trimming: 3 bases; J trimming: 3 bases; junction bases outside the gene matches: 8. CDR1 SGHDT and CDR2 YYEEEE come from the germline V gene. This CDR3 contains 15 residues. This chain's CDR3 is CASSSSGTGRYEQYF. The DNA for the CDR3 is TGTGCCAGCAGCTCCTCCGGGACAGGCCGCTACGAGCAGTACTTC.

The chain recombines TRBV20-1 with TRBJ2-5; unclear D gene. The CDR3 has 13 amino acids. Trimming took 5 bases from V and 5 from J, leaving 15 bases between them. Germline V gene lookup returns CDR1 DFQATT and CDR2 SNEGSKA (reference sequence). The CDR3 protein is CSAGQKGGETQYF. Written as DNA, the CDR3 is TGCAGTGCTGGTCAGAAGGGTGGGGAGACCCAGTACTTC.

This chain joins TRBV5-4 and TRBJ1-6; a possible D gene is TRBD1 (6 bases). The V gene lost 0 bases and the J gene lost 6 bases, with 10 bases spanning the gap. Germline-derived CDR1 and CDR2 are SGHNT and YYREEE (reference sequence). The CDR3 has 15 residues. The CDR3 DNA reads TGTGCCAGCAGCTTGGTGACAGGCATTAATTCACCCCTCCACTTT. As protein: CASSLVTGINSPLHF.